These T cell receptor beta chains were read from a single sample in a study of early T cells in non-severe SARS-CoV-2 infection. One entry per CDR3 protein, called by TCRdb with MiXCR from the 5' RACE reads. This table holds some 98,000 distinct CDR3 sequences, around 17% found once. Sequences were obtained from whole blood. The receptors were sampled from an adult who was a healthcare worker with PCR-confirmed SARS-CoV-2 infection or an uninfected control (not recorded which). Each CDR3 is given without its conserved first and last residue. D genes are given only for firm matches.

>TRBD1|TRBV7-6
ASSLYRGEVADTQY
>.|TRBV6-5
ASSYDRGAAGVGTQY
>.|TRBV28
ASSFLTLSSTF
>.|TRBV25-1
ASSESGNTGELF
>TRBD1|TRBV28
ASSPGTVLQAF
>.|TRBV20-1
SARDPAPTNEKLF
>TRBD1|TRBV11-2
ASSTSGDRGF
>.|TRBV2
ASSDRVQPQH
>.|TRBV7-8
ASSLDRVGEQF
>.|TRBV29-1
SVERTRQTDTQY
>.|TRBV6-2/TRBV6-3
ASTSLNEQY
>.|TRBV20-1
SASEGTGANVLT
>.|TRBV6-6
ASSYSERGTQY
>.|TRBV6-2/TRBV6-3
ASSYSNRLGYT
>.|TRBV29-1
SVAGTREQF
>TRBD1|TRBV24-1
ATSDARGTGITDTQY
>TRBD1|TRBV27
ASRLKDRGPGELF
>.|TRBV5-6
ASSLDLRTGETQY
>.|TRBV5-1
ASSARRGGDTEAF
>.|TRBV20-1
SARGGGTGELF
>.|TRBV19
ASSKDHQNEQF
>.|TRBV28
ASTPFPGRSYEQY
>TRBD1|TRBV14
ASSQWDRVTGELF
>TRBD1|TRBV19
ASSPGQGSGETQY
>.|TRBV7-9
ASSLAGTHEAF
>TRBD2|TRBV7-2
ASSQGLARSTDTQY
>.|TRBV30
AWSWEGELF
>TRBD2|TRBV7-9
ASSLYSGGLSYEQY
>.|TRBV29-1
SVRDPSGGGYT
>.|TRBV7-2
ASSYMRAQQETQY
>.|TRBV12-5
ASGRVIYEQY
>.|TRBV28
ASSSTLEGYT
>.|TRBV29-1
SVWADTQY
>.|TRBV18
ASSPLPVPLKSTEAF
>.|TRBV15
ATSRSTGWGDEQY
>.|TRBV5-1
ASSLEGETQY
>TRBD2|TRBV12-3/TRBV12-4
ASNERGETDTQY
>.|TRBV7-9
ASSFQKHNTGELF
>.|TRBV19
ASSSWGKGEKLF
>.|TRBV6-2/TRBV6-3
ASSAPVSVWTGTGPREQY
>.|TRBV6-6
ASSSGGDYQPQH
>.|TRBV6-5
ASSPPGIQGPGYT
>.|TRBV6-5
ASSSPNEETQY
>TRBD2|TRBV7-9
ASNLAGGSDTQY
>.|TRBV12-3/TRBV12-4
ASRTGAQETQY
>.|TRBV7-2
ASSLAPRYEQY
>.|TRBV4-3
ASSQDAGMRGKLF
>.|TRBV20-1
SARIGGTEAF
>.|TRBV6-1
ASMTANTGELF
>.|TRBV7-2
ASSSGTVGYT
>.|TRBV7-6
ASSPSRVETQY
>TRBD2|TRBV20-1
SATNRLAGTDTQY
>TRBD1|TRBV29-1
SATDRGVRNEQF
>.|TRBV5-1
ASSLESDGAQY